This T cell receptor beta chain was retrieved from a study of T cell responses to AZD1222 COVID-19 vaccine. Findings of the study overall: Regions 160-218 and 743-854 dominated among vaccine-associated CD4 TCRs spanning spike.

Repertoires were generated with immunoSEQ multiplex PCR, while TCRdb's copy carries only in-frame clones and drops some. The table shows approximately 89,000 clones, with more than 70% occurring only once. Pooling of second doses given at about 4 or about 12 weeks was done. CDR1 and CDR2 (germline): KGHSH, LQKENI. This CDR3 spans 14 amino acids. With 0 bases removed from V and 0 bases from J, the gap between germline ends came to 5 bases. This clone is a singleton in its sample. Its specificity is not known. The same CDR3 is also encoded by other DNA sequences in this sample. This specimen consisted of peripheral blood, obtained 28 days after the second AZD1222 dose. The TCR comes from an adult who received the AZD1222 COVID-19 vaccine. V is TRBV18 and J is TRBJ1-2; no definite D call. In DNA form, the CDR3 reads TGTGCCAGCTCACCACCAACAGCTAACTATGGCTACACCTTC. It specifies CASSPPTANYGYTF.